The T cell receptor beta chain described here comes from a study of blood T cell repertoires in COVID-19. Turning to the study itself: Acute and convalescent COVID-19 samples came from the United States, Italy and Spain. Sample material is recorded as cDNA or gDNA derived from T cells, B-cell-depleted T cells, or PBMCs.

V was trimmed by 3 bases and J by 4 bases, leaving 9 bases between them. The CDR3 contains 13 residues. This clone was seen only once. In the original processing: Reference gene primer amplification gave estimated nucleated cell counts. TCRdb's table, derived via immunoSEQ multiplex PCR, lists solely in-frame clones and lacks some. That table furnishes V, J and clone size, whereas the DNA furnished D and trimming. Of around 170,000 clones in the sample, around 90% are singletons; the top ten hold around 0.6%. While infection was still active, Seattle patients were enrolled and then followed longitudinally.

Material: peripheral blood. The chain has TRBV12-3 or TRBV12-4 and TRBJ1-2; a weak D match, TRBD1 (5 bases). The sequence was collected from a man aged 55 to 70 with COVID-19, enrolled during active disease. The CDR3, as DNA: TGTGCCAGCAGTTTGCAGGGCACCTATGGCTACACCTTC. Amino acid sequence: CASSLQGTYGYTF.